This TCR beta chain was obtained from a study of blood T cell repertoires in COVID-19. This CDR3 has 18 residues. In germline, CDR1 is SGDLS, CDR2 YYNGEE. Deletions cut 0 bases from V and 2 bases from J, with 20 bases between. TCRdb keeps only in-frame clones here, not all; method: immunoSEQ multiplex PCR. The sample includes 350,000 to 400,000 clones, about nine tenths of them seen just once. The receptor's source is a woman aged 25-40 years who had recovered from COVID-19. The sequenced sample consisted of PBMCs or T cells enriched from blood (not recorded which). The gene calls are TRBV9 and TRBJ1-2; a possible D gene is TRBD1 (6 bases). CDR3 residues: CASSVAPLAGEQNYGYTF. The CDR3, as DNA: TGTGCCAGCAGCGTAGCCCCTCTTGCAGGGGAACAAAACTATGGCTACACCTTC.